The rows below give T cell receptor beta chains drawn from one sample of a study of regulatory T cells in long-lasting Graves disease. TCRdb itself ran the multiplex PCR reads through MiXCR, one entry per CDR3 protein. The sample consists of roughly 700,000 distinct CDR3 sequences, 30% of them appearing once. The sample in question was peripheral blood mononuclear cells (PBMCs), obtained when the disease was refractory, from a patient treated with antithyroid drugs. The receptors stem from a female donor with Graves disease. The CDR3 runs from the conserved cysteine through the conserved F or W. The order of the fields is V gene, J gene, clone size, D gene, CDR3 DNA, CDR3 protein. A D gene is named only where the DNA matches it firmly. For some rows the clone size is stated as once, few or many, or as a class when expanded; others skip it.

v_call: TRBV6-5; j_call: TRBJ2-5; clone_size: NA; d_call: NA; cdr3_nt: TGTGCCAGCAGTTACGACCTGGGCCTGGGGACCCAGTACTTC; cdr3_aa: CASSYDLGLGTQYF
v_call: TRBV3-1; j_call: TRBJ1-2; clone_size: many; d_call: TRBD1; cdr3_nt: TGTGCCAGCAGCCATCCTGAAGGGGGCGTGAGCTACACCTTC; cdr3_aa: CASSHPEGGVSYTF
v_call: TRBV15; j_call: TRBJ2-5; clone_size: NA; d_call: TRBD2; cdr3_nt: TGTGCCACCGGGCTAGCGGGGGGAGGAGAGACCCAGTACTTC; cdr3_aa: CATGLAGGGETQYF
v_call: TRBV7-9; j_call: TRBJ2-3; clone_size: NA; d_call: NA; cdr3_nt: TGTGCCAGCAGCTTAGCTGGTCTCCCAGGGAGGACAGATACGCAGTATTTT; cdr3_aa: CASSLAGLPGRTDTQYF
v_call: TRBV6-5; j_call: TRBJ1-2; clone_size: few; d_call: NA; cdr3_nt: TGTGCCAGCAGTTCAGGGTTTAACTATGGCTACACCTTC; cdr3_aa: CASSSGFNYGYTF
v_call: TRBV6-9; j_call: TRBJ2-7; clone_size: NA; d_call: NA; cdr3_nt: TGTGCCAGCAGTTACACCGCGCGCTCCTACGAGCAGTACTTC; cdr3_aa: CASSYTARSYEQYF
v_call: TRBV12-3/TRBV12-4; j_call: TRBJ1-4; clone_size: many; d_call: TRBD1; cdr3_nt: TGTGCCAGCAGTACCGACAGGGTTAGGGAAAAACTGTTTTTT; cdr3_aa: CASSTDRVREKLFF
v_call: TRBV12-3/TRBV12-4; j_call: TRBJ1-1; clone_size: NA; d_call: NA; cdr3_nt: TGTGCCAGCAGCTTCTGGGCGCCAGGGGTTTTGAACACTGAAGCTTTCTTT; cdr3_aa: CASSFWAPGVLNTEAFF
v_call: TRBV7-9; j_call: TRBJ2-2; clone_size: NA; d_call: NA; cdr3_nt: TGTGCCAGCAGCTCCTCGGACAGAACCGGGGAGCTGTTTTTT; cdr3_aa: CASSSSDRTGELFF
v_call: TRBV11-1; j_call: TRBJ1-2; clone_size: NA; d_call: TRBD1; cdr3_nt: TGTGCCAGCAGCTCGAACAGGGGGAGAGATGGCTACACCTTC; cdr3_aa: CASSSNRGRDGYTF
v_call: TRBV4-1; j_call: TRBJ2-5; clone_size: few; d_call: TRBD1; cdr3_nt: TGCGCCAGCAGCCACATTACAGGGGTACAAGAGACCCAGTACTTC; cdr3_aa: CASSHITGVQETQYF
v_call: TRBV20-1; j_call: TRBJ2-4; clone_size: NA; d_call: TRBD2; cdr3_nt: TGCAGTGCTAGAGGGACTAGCTGGGACATTCAGTACTTC; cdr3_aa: CSARGTSWDIQYF
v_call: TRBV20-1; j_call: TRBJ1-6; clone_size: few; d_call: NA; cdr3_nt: TGCAGTGCTAGAGATCGTAAGAAAACGATGGGTTCACCCCTCCACTTT; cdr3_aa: CSARDRKKTMGSPLHF
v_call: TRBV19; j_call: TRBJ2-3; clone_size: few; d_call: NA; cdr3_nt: TGTGCCAGTAGTATCTCGGGGACCACAGATACGCAGTATTTT; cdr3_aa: CASSISGTTDTQYF
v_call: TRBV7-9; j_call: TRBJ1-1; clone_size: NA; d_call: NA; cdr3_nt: TGTGCCAGCAGCAAAGGGGCCAGCCTGAACACTGAAGCTTTCTTT; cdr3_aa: CASSKGASLNTEAFF
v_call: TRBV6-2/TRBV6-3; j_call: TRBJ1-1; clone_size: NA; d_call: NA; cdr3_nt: TGTGCCAGCAGTTACACAAGGAACACTGAAGCTTTCTTT; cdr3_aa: CASSYTRNTEAFF